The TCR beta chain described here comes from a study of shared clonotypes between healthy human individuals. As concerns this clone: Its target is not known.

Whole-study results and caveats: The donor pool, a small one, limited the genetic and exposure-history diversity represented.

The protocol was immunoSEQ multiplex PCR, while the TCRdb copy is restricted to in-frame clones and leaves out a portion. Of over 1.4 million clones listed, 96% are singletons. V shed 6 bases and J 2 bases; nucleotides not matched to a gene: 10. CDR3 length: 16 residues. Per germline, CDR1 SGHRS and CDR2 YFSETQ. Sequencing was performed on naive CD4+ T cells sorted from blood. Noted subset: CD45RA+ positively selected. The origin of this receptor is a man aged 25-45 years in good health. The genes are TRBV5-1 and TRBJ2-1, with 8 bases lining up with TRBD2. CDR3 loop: CASTLGAGVTYNEQFF. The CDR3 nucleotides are TGCGCCAGCACCCTGGGAGCGGGGGTAACCTACAATGAGCAGTTCTTC.